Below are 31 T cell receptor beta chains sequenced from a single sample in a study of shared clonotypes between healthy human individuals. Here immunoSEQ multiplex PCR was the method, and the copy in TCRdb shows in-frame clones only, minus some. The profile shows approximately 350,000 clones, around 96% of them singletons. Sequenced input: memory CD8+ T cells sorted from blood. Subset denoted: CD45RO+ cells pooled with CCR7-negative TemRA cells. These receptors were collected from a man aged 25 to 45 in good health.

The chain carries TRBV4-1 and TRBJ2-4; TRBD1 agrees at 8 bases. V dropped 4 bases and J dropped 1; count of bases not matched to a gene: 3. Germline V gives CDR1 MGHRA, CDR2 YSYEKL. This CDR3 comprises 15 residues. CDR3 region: CASSLDRVAKNIQYF. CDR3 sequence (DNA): TGCGCCAGCAGCCTGGACAGGGTTGCCAAAAACATTCAGTACTTC.

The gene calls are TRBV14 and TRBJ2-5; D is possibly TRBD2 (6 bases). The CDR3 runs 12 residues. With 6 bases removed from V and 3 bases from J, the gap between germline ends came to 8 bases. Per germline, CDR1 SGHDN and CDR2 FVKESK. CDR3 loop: CASRPGEETQYF. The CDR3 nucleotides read TGTGCCAGCAGGCCGGGAGAAGAGACCCAGTACTTC. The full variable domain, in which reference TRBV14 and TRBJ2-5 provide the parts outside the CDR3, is EAGVTQFPSHSVIEKGQTVTLRCDPISGHDNLYWYRRVMGKEIKFLLHFVKESKQDESGMPNNRFLAERTGGTYSTLKVQPAELEDSGVYFCASRPGEETQYFGPGTRLLVL.

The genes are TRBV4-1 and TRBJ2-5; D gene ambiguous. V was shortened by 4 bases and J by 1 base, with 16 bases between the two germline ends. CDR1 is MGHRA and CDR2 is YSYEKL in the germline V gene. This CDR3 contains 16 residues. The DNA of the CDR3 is TGCGCCAGCAGCCCGACTCCCCCGACGCGCCAAGAGACCCAGTACTTC. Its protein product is CASSPTPPTRQETQYF.

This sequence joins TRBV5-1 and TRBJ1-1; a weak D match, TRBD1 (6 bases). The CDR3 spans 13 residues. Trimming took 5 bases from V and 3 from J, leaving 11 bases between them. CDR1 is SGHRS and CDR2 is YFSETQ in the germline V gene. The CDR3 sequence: CASRPRGDTEAFF. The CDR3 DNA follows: TGCGCCAGCAGGCCCAGGGGAGACACTGAAGCTTTCTTT.

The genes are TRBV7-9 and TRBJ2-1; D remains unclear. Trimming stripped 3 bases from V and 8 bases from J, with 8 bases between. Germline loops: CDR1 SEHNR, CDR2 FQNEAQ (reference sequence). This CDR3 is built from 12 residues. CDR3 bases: TGTGCCAGCAGCTTGGACCGCTATGAGCAGTTCTTC. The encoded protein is CASSLDRYEQFF.

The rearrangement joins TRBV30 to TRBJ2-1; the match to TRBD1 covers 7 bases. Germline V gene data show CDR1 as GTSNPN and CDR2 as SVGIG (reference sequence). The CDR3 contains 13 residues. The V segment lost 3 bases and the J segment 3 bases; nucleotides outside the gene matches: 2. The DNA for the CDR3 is TGTGCCTGGAGACAGGGGTTCTACAATGAGCAGTTCTTC. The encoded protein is CAWRQGFYNEQFF.

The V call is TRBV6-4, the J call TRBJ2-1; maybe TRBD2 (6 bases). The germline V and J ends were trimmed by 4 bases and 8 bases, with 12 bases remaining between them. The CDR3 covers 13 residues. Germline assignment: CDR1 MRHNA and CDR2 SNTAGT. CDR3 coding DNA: TGTGCCAGCAGTGGGGAGGTCGAGGATGAGCAGTTCTTC. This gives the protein CASSGEVEDEQFF.

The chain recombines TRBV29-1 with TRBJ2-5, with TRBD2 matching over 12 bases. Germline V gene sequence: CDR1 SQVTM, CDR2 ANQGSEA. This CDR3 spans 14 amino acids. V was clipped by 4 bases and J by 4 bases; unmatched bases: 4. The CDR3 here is CSVASGLAGETQYF. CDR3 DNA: TGCAGCGTTGCATCGGGACTAGCGGGAGAGACCCAGTACTTC.

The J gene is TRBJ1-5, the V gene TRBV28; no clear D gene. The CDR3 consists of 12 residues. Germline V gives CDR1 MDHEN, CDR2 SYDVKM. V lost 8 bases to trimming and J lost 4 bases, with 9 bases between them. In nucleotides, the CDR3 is TGTGCCAGCCTTCGACTAAATCAGCCCCAGCATTTT. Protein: CASLRLNQPQHF.

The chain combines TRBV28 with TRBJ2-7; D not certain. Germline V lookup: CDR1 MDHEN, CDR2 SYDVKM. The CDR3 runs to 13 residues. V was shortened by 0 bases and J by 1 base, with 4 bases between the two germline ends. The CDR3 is CASSLWVSYEQYF. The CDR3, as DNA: TGTGCCAGCAGTTTATGGGTTTCCTACGAGCAGTACTTC.

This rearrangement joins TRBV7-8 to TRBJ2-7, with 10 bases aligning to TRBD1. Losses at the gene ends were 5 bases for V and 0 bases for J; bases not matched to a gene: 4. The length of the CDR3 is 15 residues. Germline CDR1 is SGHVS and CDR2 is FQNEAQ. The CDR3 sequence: CASSHRTGGSYEQYF. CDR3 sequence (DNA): TGTGCCAGCAGCCATAGGACAGGGGGCTCCTACGAGCAGTACTTC.

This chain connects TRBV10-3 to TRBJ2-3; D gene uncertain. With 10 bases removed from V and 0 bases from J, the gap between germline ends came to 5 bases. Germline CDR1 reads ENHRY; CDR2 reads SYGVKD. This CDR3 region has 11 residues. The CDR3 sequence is CATTSTDTQYF. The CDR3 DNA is TGTGCCACCACTAGCACAGATACGCAGTATTTT.

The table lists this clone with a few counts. CDR3 residues: CAWTLTGNTEAFF. CDR3 coding DNA: TGTGCCTGGACTCTGACAGGGAACACTGAAGCTTTCTTT. The J gene is TRBJ1-1, the V gene TRBV30; D possibly corresponds to TRBD1 (6 bases). Trimming took 4 bases from V and 1 from J, leaving 10 bases between them. The CDR3 length is 13 residues. The germline gives CDR1 GTSNPN, CDR2 SVGIG (reference sequence).

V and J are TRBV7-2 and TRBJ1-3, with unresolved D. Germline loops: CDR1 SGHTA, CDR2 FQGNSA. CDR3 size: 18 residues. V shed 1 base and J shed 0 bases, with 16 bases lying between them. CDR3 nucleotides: TGTGCCAGCAGCTTAGAGGGCTCAGACAAGCTCTCTGGAAACACCATATATTTT. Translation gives CASSLEGSDKLSGNTIYF.

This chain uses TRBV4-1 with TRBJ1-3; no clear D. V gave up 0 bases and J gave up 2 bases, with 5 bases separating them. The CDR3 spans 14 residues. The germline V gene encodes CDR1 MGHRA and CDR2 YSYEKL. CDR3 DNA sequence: TGCGCCAGCAGCCAAGATTCACCTGGAAACACCATATATTTT. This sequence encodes CASSQDSPGNTIYF.

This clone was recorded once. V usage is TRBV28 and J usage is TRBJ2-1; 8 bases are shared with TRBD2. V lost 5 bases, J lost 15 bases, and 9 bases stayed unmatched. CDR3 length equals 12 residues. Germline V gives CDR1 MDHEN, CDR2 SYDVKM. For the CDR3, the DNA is TGTGCCAGCAGTCCCCCGGGAGGGGGACCGTTCTTC. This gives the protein CASSPPGGGPFF.

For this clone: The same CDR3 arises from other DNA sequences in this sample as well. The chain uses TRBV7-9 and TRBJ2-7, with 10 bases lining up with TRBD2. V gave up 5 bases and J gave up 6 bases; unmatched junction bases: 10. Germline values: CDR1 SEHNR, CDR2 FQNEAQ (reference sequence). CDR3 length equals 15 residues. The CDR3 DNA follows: TGTGCCAGCAGCCCGCCCGGGACTAGCGCCTTCGAGCAGTACTTC. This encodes CASSPPGTSAFEQYF.

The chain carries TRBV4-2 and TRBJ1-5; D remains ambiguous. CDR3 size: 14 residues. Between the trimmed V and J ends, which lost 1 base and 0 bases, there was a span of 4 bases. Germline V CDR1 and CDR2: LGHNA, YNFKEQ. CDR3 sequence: CASSQAYSNQPQHF. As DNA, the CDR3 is TGTGCCAGCAGCCAAGCCTATAGCAATCAGCCCCAGCATTTT.

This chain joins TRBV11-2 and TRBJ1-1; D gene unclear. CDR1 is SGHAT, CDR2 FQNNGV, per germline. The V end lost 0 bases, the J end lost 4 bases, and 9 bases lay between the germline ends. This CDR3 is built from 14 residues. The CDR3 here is CASSLDLQITEAFF. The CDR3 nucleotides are TGTGCCAGCAGCTTAGATCTACAGATCACTGAAGCTTTCTTT.

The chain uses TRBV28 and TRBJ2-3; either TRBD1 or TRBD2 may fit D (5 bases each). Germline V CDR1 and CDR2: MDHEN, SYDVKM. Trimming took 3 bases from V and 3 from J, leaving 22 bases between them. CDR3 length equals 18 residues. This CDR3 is CASSFTGRRAKGTDTQYF. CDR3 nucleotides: TGTGCCAGCAGTTTCACGGGGCGACGGGCCAAGGGTACAGATACGCAGTATTTT.

CDR3 nucleotides: TGTGCCAGCAGCTTACCCGGACAGGGCGGCCTGACGCCCCAGCATTTT. Translation gives CASSLPGQGGLTPQHF. This chain links TRBV7-2 with TRBJ1-5, with 8 nucleotides matching TRBD1. This CDR3 comprises 16 residues. The trim removed 2 bases at V and 9 bases at J, leaving 12 bases unmatched. Looked up from germline, CDR1 is SGHTA and CDR2 is FQGNSA. The full variable domain, its missing parts supplied by reference TRBV7-2 and TRBJ1-5, is GAGVSQSPSNKVTEKGKDVELRCDPISGHTALYWYRQSLGQGLEFLIYFQGNSAPDKSGLPSDRFSAERTGGSVSTLTIQRTQQEDSAVYLCASSLPGQGGLTPQHFGDGTRLSIL.

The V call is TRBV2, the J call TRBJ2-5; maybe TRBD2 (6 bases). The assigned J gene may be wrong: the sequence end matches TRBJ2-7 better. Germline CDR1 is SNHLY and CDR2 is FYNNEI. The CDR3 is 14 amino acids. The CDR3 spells CASRDSTRILEQYF. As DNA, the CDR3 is TGTGCCAGCCGGGACTCAACGCGGATCCTCGAGCAGTACTTC.

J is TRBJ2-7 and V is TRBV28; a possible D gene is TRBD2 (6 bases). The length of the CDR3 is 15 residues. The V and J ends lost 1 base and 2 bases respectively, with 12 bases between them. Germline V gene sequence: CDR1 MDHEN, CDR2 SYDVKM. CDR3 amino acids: CASSLYGTYTYEQYF. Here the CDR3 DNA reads TGTGCCAGCAGTTTATACGGGACTTATACCTACGAGCAGTACTTC. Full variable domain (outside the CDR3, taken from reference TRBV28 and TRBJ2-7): DVKVTQSSRYLVKRTGEKVFLECVQDMDHENMFWYRQDPGLGLRLIYFSYDVKMKEKGDIPEGYSVSREKKERFSLILESASTNQTSMYLCASSLYGTYTYEQYFGPGTRLTVT.

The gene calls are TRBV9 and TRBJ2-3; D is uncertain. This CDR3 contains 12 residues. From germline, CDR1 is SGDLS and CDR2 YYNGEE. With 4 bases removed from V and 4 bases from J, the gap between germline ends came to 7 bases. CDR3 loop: CASSNFADTQYF. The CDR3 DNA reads TGTGCCAGCAGCAATTTCGCAGATACGCAGTATTTT.

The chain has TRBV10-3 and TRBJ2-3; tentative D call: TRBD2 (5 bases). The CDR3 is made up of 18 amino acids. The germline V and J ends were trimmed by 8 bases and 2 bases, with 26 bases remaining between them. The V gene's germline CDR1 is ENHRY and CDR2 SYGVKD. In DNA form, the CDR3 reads TGTGCCATCGACAACAATCTTCAGATTGGGGAGCACACAGATACGCAGTATTTT. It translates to CAIDNNLQIGEHTDTQYF.

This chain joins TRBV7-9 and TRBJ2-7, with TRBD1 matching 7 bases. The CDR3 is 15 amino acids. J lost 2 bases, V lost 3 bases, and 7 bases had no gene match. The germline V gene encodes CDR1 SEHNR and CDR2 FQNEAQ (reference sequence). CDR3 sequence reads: CASSFSGTATYEQYF. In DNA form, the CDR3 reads TGTGCCAGCAGCTTCTCCGGGACAGCTACCTACGAGCAGTACTTC.

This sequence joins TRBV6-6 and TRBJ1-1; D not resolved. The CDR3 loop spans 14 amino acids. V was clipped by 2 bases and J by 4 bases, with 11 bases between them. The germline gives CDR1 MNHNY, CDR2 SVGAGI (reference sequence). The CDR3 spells CASSYVGTATEAFF. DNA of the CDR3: TGTGCCAGCAGTTACGTCGGCACGGCCACTGAAGCTTTCTTT.

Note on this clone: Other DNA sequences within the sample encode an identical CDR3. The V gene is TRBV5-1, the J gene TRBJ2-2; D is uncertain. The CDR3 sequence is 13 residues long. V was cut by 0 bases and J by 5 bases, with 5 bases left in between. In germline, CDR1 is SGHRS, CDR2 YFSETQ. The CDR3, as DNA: TGCGCCAGCAGCTTGGCTTTAACCGGGGAGCTGTTTTTT. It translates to CASSLALTGELFF.

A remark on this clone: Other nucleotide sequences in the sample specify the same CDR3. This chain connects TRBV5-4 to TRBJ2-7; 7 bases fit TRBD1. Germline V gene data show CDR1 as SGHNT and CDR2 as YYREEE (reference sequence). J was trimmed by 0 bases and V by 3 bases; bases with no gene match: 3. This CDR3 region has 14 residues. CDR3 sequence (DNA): TGTGCCAGCAGCTCCGGGACAGTCTCCTACGAGCAGTACTTC. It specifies CASSSGTVSYEQYF.

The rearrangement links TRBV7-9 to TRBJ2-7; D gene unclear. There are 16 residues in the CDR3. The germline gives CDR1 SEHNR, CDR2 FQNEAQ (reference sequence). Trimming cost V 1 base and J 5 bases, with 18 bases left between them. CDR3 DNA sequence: TGTGCCAGCAGCTTAGGATGGGGTCAGTGGACCCACGAGCAGTACTTC. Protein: CASSLGWGQWTHEQYF.

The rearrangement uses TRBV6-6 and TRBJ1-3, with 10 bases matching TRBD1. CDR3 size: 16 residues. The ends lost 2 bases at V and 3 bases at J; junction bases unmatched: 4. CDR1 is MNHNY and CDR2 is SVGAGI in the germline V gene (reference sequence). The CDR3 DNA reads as TGTGCCAGCAGTTACGCGGGACAGGGGAATGGAAACACCATATATTTT. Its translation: CASSYAGQGNGNTIYF.